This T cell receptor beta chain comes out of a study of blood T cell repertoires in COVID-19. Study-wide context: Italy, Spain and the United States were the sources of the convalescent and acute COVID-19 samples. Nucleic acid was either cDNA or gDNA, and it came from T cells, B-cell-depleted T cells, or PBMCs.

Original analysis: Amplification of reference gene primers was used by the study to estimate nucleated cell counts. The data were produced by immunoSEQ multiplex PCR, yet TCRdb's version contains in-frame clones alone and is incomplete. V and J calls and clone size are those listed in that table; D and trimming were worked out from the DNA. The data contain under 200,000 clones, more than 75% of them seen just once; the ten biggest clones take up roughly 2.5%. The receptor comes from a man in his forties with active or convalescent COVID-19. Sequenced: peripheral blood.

DNA for the CDR3: TGCGCCAGCAGCAACGATCGGACAACCAACACTGAAGCTTTCTTT. Its translation is CASSNDRTTNTEAFF. The chain joins TRBV5-1 to TRBJ1-1; tentative D call: TRBD1 (5 bases). This CDR3 spans 15 amino acids. The V end was cut by 4 bases, the J end by 2 bases, with 15 bases between. Per germline, CDR1 SGHRS and CDR2 YFSETQ.